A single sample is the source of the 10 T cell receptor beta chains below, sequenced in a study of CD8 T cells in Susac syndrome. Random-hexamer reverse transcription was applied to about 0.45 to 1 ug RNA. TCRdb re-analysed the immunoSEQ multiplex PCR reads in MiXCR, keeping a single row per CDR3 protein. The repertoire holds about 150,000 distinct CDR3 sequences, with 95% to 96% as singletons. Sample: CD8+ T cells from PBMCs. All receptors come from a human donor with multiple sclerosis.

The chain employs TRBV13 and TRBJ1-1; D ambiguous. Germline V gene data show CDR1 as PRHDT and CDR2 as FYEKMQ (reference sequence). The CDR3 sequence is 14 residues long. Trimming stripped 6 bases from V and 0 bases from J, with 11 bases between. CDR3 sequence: CASRDAGMNTEAFF. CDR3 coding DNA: TGTGCCAGCAGGGATGCGGGCATGAACACTGAAGCTTTCTTT.

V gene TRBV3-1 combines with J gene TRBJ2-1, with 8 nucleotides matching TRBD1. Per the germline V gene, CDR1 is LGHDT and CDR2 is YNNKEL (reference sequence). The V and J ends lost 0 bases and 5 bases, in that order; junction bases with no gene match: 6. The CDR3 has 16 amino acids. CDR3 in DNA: TGTGCCAGCAGCCAAGATCCCCGGACAGGGAACAATGAGCAGTTCTTC. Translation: CASSQDPRTGNNEQFF.

In nucleotides, the CDR3 is TGCAGTGCTAGAGGTCGGGGGGGCCGGAATGAGCAGTTCTTC. This encodes CSARGRGGRNEQFF. The chain carries TRBV20-1 and TRBJ2-1, with 8 bases fitting TRBD2. The CDR3 runs to 14 residues. Losses at the gene ends were 1 base for V and 7 bases for J; bases not matched to a gene: 6. Germline V CDR1 and CDR2: DFQATT, SNEGSKA (reference sequence).

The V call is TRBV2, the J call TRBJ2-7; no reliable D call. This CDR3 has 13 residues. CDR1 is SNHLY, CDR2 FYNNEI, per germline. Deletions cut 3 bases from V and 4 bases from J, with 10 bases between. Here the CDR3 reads CASSDARGYEQYF. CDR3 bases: TGTGCCAGCAGTGATGCAAGAGGTTACGAGCAGTACTTC.

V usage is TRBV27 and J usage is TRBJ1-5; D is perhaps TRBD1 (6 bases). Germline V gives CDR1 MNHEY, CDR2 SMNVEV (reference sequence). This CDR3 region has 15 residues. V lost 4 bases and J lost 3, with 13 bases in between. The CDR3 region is CASSWGGLINQPQHF. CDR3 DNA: TGTGCCAGCAGTTGGGGGGGCCTAATCAATCAGCCCCAGCATTTT.

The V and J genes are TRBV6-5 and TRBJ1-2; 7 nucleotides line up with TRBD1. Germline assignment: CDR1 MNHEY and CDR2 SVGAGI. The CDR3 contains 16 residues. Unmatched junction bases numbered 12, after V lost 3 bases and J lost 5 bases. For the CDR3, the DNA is TGTGCCAGCAGTTATCTTCTCGACAGGGCGAATTATGGCTACACCTTC. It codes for CASSYLLDRANYGYTF.

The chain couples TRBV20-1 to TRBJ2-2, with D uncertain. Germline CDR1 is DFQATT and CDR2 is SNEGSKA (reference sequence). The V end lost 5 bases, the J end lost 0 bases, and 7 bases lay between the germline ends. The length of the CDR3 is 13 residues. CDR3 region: CSAPGPNTGELFF. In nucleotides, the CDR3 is TGCAGTGCTCCGGGCCCGAACACCGGGGAGCTGTTTTTT.

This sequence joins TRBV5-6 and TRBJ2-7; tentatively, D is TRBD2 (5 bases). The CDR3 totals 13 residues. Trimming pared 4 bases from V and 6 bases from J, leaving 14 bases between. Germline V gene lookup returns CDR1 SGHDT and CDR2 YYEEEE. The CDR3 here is CASSQLGSSEQYF. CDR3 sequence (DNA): TGTGCCAGCAGCCAACTAGGGAGTAGCGAGCAGTACTTC.

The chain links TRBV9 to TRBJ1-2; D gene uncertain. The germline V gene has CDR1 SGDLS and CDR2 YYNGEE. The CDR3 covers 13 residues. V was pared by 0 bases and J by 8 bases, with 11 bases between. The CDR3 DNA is TGTGCCAGCAGCGTAGCTTACTCCGGAGGCTACACCTTC. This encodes CASSVAYSGGYTF.

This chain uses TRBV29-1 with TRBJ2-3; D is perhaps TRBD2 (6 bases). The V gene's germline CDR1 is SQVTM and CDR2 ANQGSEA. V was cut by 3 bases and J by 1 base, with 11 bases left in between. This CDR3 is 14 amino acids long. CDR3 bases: TGCAGCGTTGAGGAGGGTTGGGGCACAGATACGCAGTATTTT. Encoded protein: CSVEEGWGTDTQYF.